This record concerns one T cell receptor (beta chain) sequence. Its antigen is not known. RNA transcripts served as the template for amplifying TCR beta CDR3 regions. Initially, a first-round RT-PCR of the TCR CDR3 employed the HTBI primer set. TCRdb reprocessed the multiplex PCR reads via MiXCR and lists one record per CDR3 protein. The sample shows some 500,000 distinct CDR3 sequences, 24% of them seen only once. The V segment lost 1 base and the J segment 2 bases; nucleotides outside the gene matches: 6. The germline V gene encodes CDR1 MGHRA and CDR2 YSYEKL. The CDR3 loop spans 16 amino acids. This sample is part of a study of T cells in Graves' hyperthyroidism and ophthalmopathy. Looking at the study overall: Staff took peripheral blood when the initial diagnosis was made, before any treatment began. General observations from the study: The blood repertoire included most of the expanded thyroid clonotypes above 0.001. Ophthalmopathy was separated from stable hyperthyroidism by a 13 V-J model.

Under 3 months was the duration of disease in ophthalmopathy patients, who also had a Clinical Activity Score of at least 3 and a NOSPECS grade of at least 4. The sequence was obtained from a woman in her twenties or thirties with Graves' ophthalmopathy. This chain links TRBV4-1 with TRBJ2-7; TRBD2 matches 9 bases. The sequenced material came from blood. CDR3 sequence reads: CASSQARASGTYEQYF. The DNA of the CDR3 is TGCGCCAGCAGCCAAGCCCGGGCTAGCGGGACCTACGAGCAGTACTTC.